The 22 T cell receptor beta chains in this list originate from one sample, sequenced in a study of shared clonotypes between healthy human individuals (dated by TCRdb to the early 2020s). Library generation was performed with the immunoSEQ multiplex PCR assay. The table was pulled from immuneACCESS by TCRdb, which kept in-frame rearrangements only. Such tables lose some clones; where checked, under half of the loss comes from unresolved V genes, and the rest has no known cause. The sample table records about 610,000 clones; around 97% of these occur just once. The ten largest clones add up to about 0.057% of the sample. The sample taken for sequencing was naive CD4+ T cells sorted from blood. The cell subset or site label, read with the paper, signifies: CD45RA+ positively selected. The receptors originated from a woman younger than 45 in good health.

To note about this clone: This sample also contains other DNA sequences that code for the same CDR3. The rearrangement links TRBV5-1 to TRBJ1-1, with no clear D. CDR1 is SGHRS and CDR2 is YFSETQ in the germline V gene. The length of the CDR3 is 13 residues. Trimming cost V 2 bases and J 2 bases, with 7 bases left between them. The CDR3 loop reads CASSLSVNTEAFF. The CDR3 DNA is TGCGCCAGCAGCTTATCAGTAAACACTGAAGCTTTCTTT.

The chain couples TRBV28 to TRBJ2-7, with TRBD1 matching 8 bases. The trim removed 8 bases at V and 5 bases at J, leaving 14 bases unmatched. Germline loops: CDR1 MDHEN, CDR2 SYDVKM. CDR3 size: 15 residues. The CDR3 DNA is TGTGCCAGCTGTCCCCCTCGACAGGGGCGAAACGAGCAGTACTTC. Translated, it gives CASCPPRQGRNEQYF. Complete variable domain (other parts from reference TRBV28 and TRBJ2-7): DVKVTQSSRYLVKRTGEKVFLECVQDMDHENMFWYRQDPGLGLRLIYFSYDVKMKEKGDIPEGYSVSREKKERFSLILESASTNQTSMYLCASCPPRQGRNEQYFGPGTRLTVT.

The gene calls are TRBV4-2 and TRBJ2-3; perhaps TRBD1 as D (5 bases). The CDR3 has 16 residues. The V end was cut by 2 bases, the J end by 2 bases, with 14 bases between. CDR1 is LGHNA, CDR2 YNFKEQ, per germline. The CDR3 reads CASSQHPGSPTDTQYF. The CDR3 region has the DNA TGTGCCAGCAGCCAACACCCAGGGTCTCCCACAGATACGCAGTATTTT.

The gene calls are TRBV28 and TRBJ2-7; possibly TRBD1 for D (5 bases). The CDR3 totals 12 residues. Germline-derived CDR1 and CDR2 are MDHEN and SYDVKM. V was shortened by 10 bases and J by 2 bases, with 12 bases between the two germline ends. CDR3 sequence (DNA): TGTGCCATTTCCAGGGCGGCCTACGAGCAGTACTTC. It specifies CAISRAAYEQYF.

J is TRBJ2-1 and V is TRBV7-9, with 8 nucleotides matching TRBD2. The CDR3 is 16 amino acids. Germline values: CDR1 SEHNR, CDR2 FQNEAQ (reference sequence). V lost 5 bases and J lost 1; bases outside the gene matches: 7. CDR3: CASSPGSGSSYNEQFF. Written as DNA, the CDR3 is TGTGCCAGCAGCCCAGGGAGCGGGAGTTCCTACAATGAGCAGTTCTTC.

This rearrangement joins TRBV11-3 to TRBJ1-2; D gene ambiguous. CDR1 is SGHNT and CDR2 is YENEEA in the germline V gene. Trimming pared 2 bases from V and 4 bases from J, leaving 20 bases between. The length of the CDR3 is 17 residues. The CDR3 DNA reads as TGTGCCAGCAGCTTACAGTCGGCTGACGGACTTCGCTATGGCTACACCTTC. Translation: CASSLQSADGLRYGYTF.

J is TRBJ2-5 and V is TRBV5-6, with a tentative D call TRBD2 (5 bases). Germline values: CDR1 SGHDT, CDR2 YYEEEE. Trimming pared 4 bases from V and 1 base from J, leaving 14 bases between. The CDR3 is made up of 15 amino acids. CDR3 residues: CASSLSPGIQETQYF. The CDR3 coding sequence is TGTGCCAGCAGCCTGAGCCCCGGGATCCAAGAGACCCAGTACTTC.

The genes are TRBV11-2 and TRBJ1-2; D is uncertain. The CDR3 is 11 residues long. V lost 5 bases and J lost 8, with 9 bases in between. Germline V lookup: CDR1 SGHAT, CDR2 FQNNGV. CDR3 residues: CASSRLGGYTF. Written as DNA, the CDR3 is TGTGCCAGCAGCCGCCTCGGAGGCTACACCTTC. Using reference TRBV11-2 and TRBJ1-2 for the parts outside the CDR3, the full variable domain is EAGVAQSPRYKIIEKRQSVAFWCNPISGHATLYWYQQILGQGPKLLIQFQNNGVVDDSQLPKDRFSAERLKGVDSTLKIQPAKLEDSAVYLCASSRLGGYTFGSGTRLTVV.

V is TRBV7-8 and J is TRBJ1-2, with unresolved D. The CDR3 totals 15 residues. CDR1 SGHVS and CDR2 FQNEAQ come from the germline V gene. V lost 0 bases and J lost 4, with 12 bases in between. CDR3 in DNA: TGTGCCAGCAGCTTAGCTTCCCAATCCGGCTATGGCTACACCTTC. This encodes CASSLASQSGYGYTF.

J is TRBJ2-1 and V is TRBV28; tentatively, D is TRBD2 (6 bases). V was clipped by 6 bases and J by 8 bases, with 17 bases between them. In germline, CDR1 is MDHEN, CDR2 SYDVKM. CDR3 length equals 14 residues. CDR3: CASSPRDFRDEQFF. The DNA for the CDR3 is TGTGCCAGCAGCCCCCGGGACTTTAGGGATGAGCAGTTCTTC.

This sequence joins TRBV27 and TRBJ2-5; 11 bases are shared with TRBD2. With 5 bases clipped from V and 5 bases from J, the junction kept 7 bases outside the gene matches. This CDR3 region has 15 residues. Germline CDR1 reads MNHEY; CDR2 reads SMNVEV (reference sequence). CDR3 coding DNA: TGTGCCAGCAGTAAATTAGCGGGAGGGCGGGAGACCCAGTACTTC. Its protein is CASSKLAGGRETQYF.

As regards this clone: Distinct nucleotide sequences in the sample also encode this CDR3. This chain connects TRBV9 to TRBJ2-1, with 8 bases that match TRBD2. The CDR3 is 15 residues long. The V gene's germline CDR1 is SGDLS and CDR2 YYNGEE. After removal of 1 base from V and 0 bases from J, the junction contained 0 bases not matched to a gene. The CDR3 loop is CASSVTSGSYNEQFF. As DNA, the CDR3 is TGTGCCAGCAGCGTAACTAGCGGCTCCTACAATGAGCAGTTCTTC.

This sequence joins TRBV23-1 and TRBJ2-4; tentative D call: TRBD2 (5 bases). TRBV23-1 counts as an open reading frame of uncertain function. Trimming took off 8 bases at V and 1 base at J, with 12 bases between the two ends. The CDR3 has 14 residues. DNA for the CDR3: TGCGCCAGCCCCCCTGGGGAGGCCAAAAACATTCAGTACTTC. Its translation is CASPPGEAKNIQYF.

The chain combines TRBV19 with TRBJ2-7, with 9 nucleotides matching TRBD1. Losses at the gene ends were 4 bases for V and 3 bases for J; bases not matched to a gene: 4. CDR3 length: 14 amino acids. The germline V gene encodes CDR1 LNHDA and CDR2 SQIVND (reference sequence). The CDR3 region is CASSRTGVRYEQYF. CDR3 DNA sequence: TGTGCCAGTAGTAGGACAGGGGTCCGCTACGAGCAGTACTTC. The full variable domain, in which reference TRBV19 and TRBJ2-7 provide the parts outside the CDR3, is DGGITQSPKYLFRKEGQNVTLSCEQNLNHDAMYWYRQDPGQGLRLIYYSQIVNDFQKGDIAEGYSVSREKKESFPLTVTSAQKNPTAFYLCASSRTGVRYEQYFGPGTRLTVT.

This chain joins TRBV25-1 and TRBJ1-2; a possible D gene is TRBD1 (5 bases). Per the germline V gene, CDR1 is MGHDK and CDR2 is SYGVNS. V dropped 2 bases and J dropped 3 bases, with 7 bases sitting between them. This CDR3 is 13 amino acids long. The CDR3 is CASSEQGDYGYTF. Written as DNA, the CDR3 is TGTGCCAGCAGTGAACAGGGTGACTATGGCTACACCTTC.

The chain is built from TRBV5-1 and TRBJ1-3, with a weak D call TRBD1 (6 bases). This CDR3 has 15 residues. Germline values: CDR1 SGHRS, CDR2 YFSETQ. The V end was cut by 2 bases, the J end by 3 bases, with 12 bases between. The CDR3 region has the DNA TGCGCCAGCAGCTTACAGGGAGAACATGGAAACACCATATATTTT. It codes for CASSLQGEHGNTIYF.

The V gene is TRBV7-2, the J gene TRBJ2-2, with 10 bases fitting TRBD2. This CDR3 has 17 amino acids. V gave up 1 base and J gave up 3 bases; unmatched junction bases: 5. The germline V gene has CDR1 SGHTA and CDR2 FQGNSA. CDR3 DNA: TGTGCCAGCAGCTTAGGGGGGACTAGCGTATACACCGGGGAGCTGTTTTTT. It specifies CASSLGGTSVYTGELFF.

The rearrangement joins TRBV19 to TRBJ1-2; TRBD1 might be the D (6 bases). The germline V gene encodes CDR1 LNHDA and CDR2 SQIVND (reference sequence). The CDR3 spans 13 residues. V gave up 10 bases and J gave up 8 bases, with 20 bases separating them. CDR3 region: CAISTGPLGGYTF. The CDR3 DNA follows: TGTGCCATCTCGACAGGCCCCCTTGGAGGCTACACCTTC.

This chain connects TRBV7-9 to TRBJ2-6; the D is unclear. The CDR3 sequence is 15 residues long. Deletions cut 2 bases from V and 3 bases from J, with 8 bases between. CDR1 and CDR2 (germline): SEHNR, FQNEAQ (reference sequence). The CDR3 region has the DNA TGTGCCAGCAGCTTAAGTAGACTTGGGGCCAACGTCCTGACTTTC. It is translated as CASSLSRLGANVLTF.

The chain is built from TRBV7-3 and TRBJ1-6, with 10 bases matching TRBD1. Germline CDR1 and CDR2: SGHTA and FQGTGA. Trimming at V came to 1 base and at J to 9 bases, leaving 3 bases not matched to a gene. This CDR3 region has 15 residues. CDR3 sequence reads: CASSLIGDRGSPLHF. For the CDR3, the DNA is TGTGCCAGCAGCTTAATAGGGGACAGGGGTTCACCCCTCCACTTT.

The chain carries TRBV2 and TRBJ1-6; a weak D match, TRBD1 (6 bases). Trimming took 0 bases from V and 10 from J, leaving 13 bases between them. Per germline, CDR1 SNHLY and CDR2 FYNNEI. This CDR3 is 15 amino acids long. CDR3 sequence reads: CASSEAVQGRSPLHF. The CDR3 nucleotides are TGTGCCAGCAGTGAAGCGGTGCAGGGGAGGTCACCCCTCCACTTT. Full variable domain (rest looked up from reference TRBV2 and TRBJ1-6): EPEVTQTPSHQVTQMGQEVILRCVPISNHLYFYWYRQILGQKVEFLVSFYNNEISEKSEIFDDQFSVERPDGSNFTLKIRSTKLEDSAMYFCASSEAVQGRSPLHFGNGTRLTVT.

The chain uses TRBV7-8 and TRBJ2-7; TRBD1 matches at 8 bases. Germline assignment: CDR1 SGHVS and CDR2 FQNEAQ. The CDR3 contains 16 residues. Unmatched junction bases numbered 14, after V lost 5 bases and J lost 5 bases. The CDR3 coding sequence is TGTGCCAGCAGCCACACCGGGACAGGAGTACGCCACGAGCAGTACTTC. Encoded protein: CASSHTGTGVRHEQYF.